This TCR beta chain appears in the sequencing data of a study of cytomegalovirus exposure and HLA in healthy donors. V was pared by 6 bases and J by 7 bases, with 12 bases between. CDR3 length equals 11 residues. The germline gives CDR1 DFQATT, CDR2 SNEGSKA (reference sequence). Concerning this clone itself: What it binds is unknown.

Overall study results and limits: The study designated 150 to 200 TCR beta chains cytomegalovirus-associated. A later analysis reported that several of the most significant clusters appeared to be linked to common viral pathogens, among them Epstein-Barr virus.

Donors sampled were nominally healthy, though unrecorded immune exposures were likely. This PCR relied on a set of 60 Vbeta primers and 13 Jbeta primers. In the original processing: Approximately 11 million of the 75 million to 95 million unique TCR beta chains counted in a later analysis were shared. Sequencing used immunoSEQ multiplex PCR; TCRdb keeps in-frame clones, though not all of them. The V and J calls and clone size were taken over from that table, and D and trimming were inferred from the DNA. The sample holds 100,000 to 150,000 clones, about four fifths seen once. Sequenced material: PBMCs. The chain carries TRBV20-1 and TRBJ1-1; possibly TRBD1 for D (5 bases). This clonotype originated in a man aged 18 to 35 in good health and CMV-seronegative. In DNA form, the CDR3 reads TGCAGTGCCCGTCGGGGGGGTGAAGCTTTCTTT. This sequence encodes CSARRGGEAFF.